This T cell receptor (beta chain) was identified in a study of technical replicates of blood from several donors (dated by TCRdb to about 2017). The CDR3, cysteine through phenylalanine, is 16 amino acids long. Only the CDR3 DNA is retained, 48 bases long and in frame from the first base. Sequences SEHNR (CDR1) and FQNEAQ (CDR2) are obtained from the germline V gene (reference sequence). V drops 5 bases and J drops 0 bases, leaving 17 bases in between. Libraries were prepared through the immunoSEQ multiplex PCR assay. The table was pulled from immuneACCESS by TCRdb, which kept in-frame rearrangements only. Such tables lose some clones; where checked, under half of the loss comes from unresolved V genes, and the rest has no known cause. Recorded for this sample are 65,000 to 90,000 clones; 75% to 95% of them occurred a single time. The top ten constitute just under 0.25% of the sample. As to this clone: The antigen this receptor binds is unknown. The record has no base qualities; no much larger clone is one base away.

The source is a human donor in good health. The chain is assembled from TRBV7-9 and TRBJ2-7; the D gene lacks a confident call. Sequenced material: T cells isolated from PBMCs. The DNA is as follows: TGTGCCAGCAGCGGAGAGCCCCCCTGGTACTCCTACGAGCAGTACTTC. The translation is CASSGEPPWYSYEQYF.